This T cell receptor beta chain came from a study of T-cell reconstitution after alpha-beta-depleted transplantation in children. Findings and caveats of the study: From newly produced T cells came most of the T-cell counts and diversity one year after transplant.

This CDR3 has 14 amino acids. V gave up 10 bases and J gave up 3 bases, with 19 bases separating them. Looked up from germline, CDR1 is LNHDA and CDR2 is SQIVND (reference sequence). A remark on this clonotype: Its antigen is undetermined.

Preparation of the TCRbeta library involved a method that used unique molecular identifiers. TCRdb re-analysed the PCR reads in MiXCR, keeping a single row per CDR3 protein. The sample includes a few hundred thousand distinct CDR3 sequences, over 20% of them seen just once. The sequencing here drew on PBMCs, taken before TCRalphabeta/CD19-depleted stem cell transplant. This sequence joins TRBV19 and TRBJ2-7; D is ambiguous. The origin of this receptor is a boy in the first two years of life with Wiskott-Aldrich syndrome, due to receive a stem cell transplant. CDR3 coding DNA: TGTGCCAAAACTGAAACACCAAACTTCTACGAGCAGTACTTC. Residues: CAKTETPNFYEQYF. Based on the CDR3 plus reference TRBV19 and TRBJ2-7, the full variable domain is DGGITQSPKYLFRKEGQNVTLSCEQNLNHDAMYWYRQDPGQGLRLIYYSQIVNDFQKGDIAEGYSVSREKKESFPLTVTSAQKNPTAFYLCAKTETPNFYEQYFGPGTRLTVT.